This TCR beta chain was retrieved from a study of cytomegalovirus exposure and HLA in healthy donors. After removal of 6 bases from V and 5 bases from J, the junction contained 7 bases not matched to a gene. CDR3 length equals 14 residues. CDR1 is MDHEN and CDR2 is SYDVKM in the germline V gene. Primers included in the PCR were 60 Vbeta and 13 Jbeta primers. The method was immunoSEQ multiplex PCR; TCRdb's version includes in-frame clones alone and lacks a portion of them. The data show about 150,000 clones, over 65% seen once. The genes are TRBV28 and TRBJ1-2, with TRBD1 matching over 9 bases. This TCR derives from a man aged 25 to 40 in good health and CMV-seronegative. Input material: PBMCs. The CDR3 nucleotides read TGTGCCAGCAGAGACAGGGGGAAGAGGTATGGCTACACCTTC. Translating gives CASRDRGKRYGYTF.